These 2 T cell receptor beta chains came from one sample sequenced in a study of T cell responses to AZD1222 COVID-19 vaccine. The repertoire was sequenced with immunoSEQ multiplex PCR; TCRdb's copy has only in-frame clones and lacks some. Found here are about 140,000 clones, roughly 92% of them singletons; the top ten hold about 5%. The sample consisted of peripheral blood, taken on day 0 of AZD1222 vaccination. Every receptor here comes from an adult in good health.

This clone is a singleton in its sample. The chain is built from TRBV3-1 (or the pseudogene TRBV3-2) and TRBJ2-2, with D possibly TRBD1 on 6 matching bases. CDR3 length: 17 residues. V lost 0 bases and J 0 bases, leaving 11 bases between the germline ends. Per germline, CDR1 LGHDT and CDR2 YNNKEL (reference sequence). The CDR3 sequence: CASSQEWGQPNTGELFF. CDR3 nucleotide sequence: TGTGCCAGCAGCCAAGAGTGGGGACAACCGAACACCGGGGAGCTGTTTTTT.

This clone was counted once. V gene TRBV28 combines with J gene TRBJ2-2; 8 nucleotides line up with TRBD2. The CDR3 spans 14 residues. Germline V CDR1 and CDR2: MDHEN, SYDVKM. The V and J ends lost 5 bases and 6 bases, in that order; junction bases with no gene match: 5. In DNA, the CDR3 is TGTGCCAGCAGTAGCGGGGGTAACGCCGGGGAGCTGTTTTTT. Its translation: CASSSGGNAGELFF. The full variable domain, rest sourced from reference TRBV28 and TRBJ2-2, is DVKVTQSSRYLVKRTGEKVFLECVQDMDHENMFWYRQDPGLGLRLIYFSYDVKMKEKGDIPEGYSVSREKKERFSLILESASTNQTSMYLCASSSGGNAGELFFGEGSRLTVL.